This entry lists 19 T cell receptor beta chains sequenced from one sample in a study of T-cell reconstitution after alpha-beta-depleted transplantation in children. The TCRbeta library was prepared with unique molecular identifiers. TCRdb used MiXCR to reprocess the PCR reads, holding one entry per CDR3 protein. The sample contains about 540,000 distinct CDR3 sequences, 15% to 20% of which appear only once. This specimen consisted of PBMCs from the stem cell graft donor, obtained from the stem cell graft. Receptor source: a human donor who donated a stem cell graft to a child with acute lymphoblastic leukemia.

The J gene is TRBJ2-7, the V gene TRBV5-1, with D possibly matching TRBD1 (6 bases). The length of the CDR3 is 14 residues. The V end was cut by 3 bases, the J end by 2 bases, with 12 bases between. The germline V gene has CDR1 SGHRS and CDR2 YFSETQ. CDR3 protein: CASSSPDRAYEQYF. DNA of the CDR3: TGCGCCAGCAGCTCGCCGGACAGAGCCTACGAGCAGTACTTC.

The chain joins TRBV10-3 to TRBJ1-4; D remains unclear. Germline values: CDR1 ENHRY, CDR2 SYGVKD. The V end was cut by 0 bases, the J end by 7 bases, with 6 bases between. This CDR3 comprises 13 residues. CDR3 in DNA: TGTGCCATCAGTGAGTCGGAGGGTGAAAAACTGTTTTTT. This codes for CAISESEGEKLFF.

This clonotype occurred many times. This chain links TRBV7-8 with TRBJ2-3, with D unclear. The CDR3 covers 14 residues. Germline V CDR1 and CDR2: SGHVS, FQNEAQ. Trimming stripped 6 bases from V and 1 base from J, with 11 bases between. The CDR3 coding sequence is TGTGCCAGCAGGCGAAGAGGAGGCACAGATACGCAGTATTTT. Its protein is CASRRRGGTDTQYF. Combining the CDR3 with reference TRBV7-8 and TRBJ2-3 gives the whole variable domain GAGVSQSPRYKVAKRGQDVALRCDPISGHVSLFWYQQALGQGPEFLTYFQNEAQLDKSGLPSDRFFAERPEGSVSTLKIQRTQQEDSAVYLCASRRRGGTDTQYFGPGTRLTVL.

This clonotype was seen once. The chain uses TRBV20-1 and TRBJ2-7; D not resolved. Germline V gene lookup returns CDR1 DFQATT and CDR2 SNEGSKA (reference sequence). This CDR3 contains 13 residues. The V end was cut by 5 bases, the J end by 3 bases, with 14 bases between. The CDR3 protein is CSALKQLYYEQYF. In DNA form, the CDR3 reads TGCAGTGCTTTAAAGCAACTCTACTACGAGCAGTACTTC.

This clonotype occurred a few times. The rearrangement uses TRBV7-9 and TRBJ1-1; D gene unclear. Trimming cost V 1 base and J 0 bases, with 9 bases left between them. The germline V gene has CDR1 SEHNR and CDR2 FQNEAQ (reference sequence). The CDR3 has 15 amino acids. The CDR3 reads CASSLGGYMNTEAFF. DNA of the CDR3: TGTGCCAGCAGCTTAGGGGGTTACATGAACACTGAAGCTTTCTTT.

This clonotype has just a few counts. The rearrangement joins TRBV9 to TRBJ1-1; D call uncertain. This CDR3 contains 15 residues. Germline loops: CDR1 SGDLS, CDR2 YYNGEE. The V and J ends lost 3 bases and 6 bases respectively, with 18 bases between them. The CDR3 reads CASSGPSVLGPEAFF. The CDR3 DNA sequence: TGTGCCAGCAGCGGACCCTCTGTCCTCGGCCCTGAAGCTTTCTTT.

This clonotype was detected only a few times. The V gene is TRBV5-1, the J gene TRBJ1-1; perhaps TRBD1 as D (6 bases). The CDR3 loop spans 16 amino acids. The germline V gene has CDR1 SGHRS and CDR2 YFSETQ. Trimming cost V 0 bases and J 0 bases, with 12 bases left between them. The CDR3, as DNA: TGCGCCAGCAGCTTGGCCGACAGGATCATGAACACTGAAGCTTTCTTT. As protein: CASSLADRIMNTEAFF.

This clonotype appeared a few times. The chain is built from TRBV5-1 and TRBJ2-5, with 8 bases aligning to TRBD2. The CDR3 is 14 residues long. Germline lookup yields CDR1 SGHRS and CDR2 YFSETQ. V gave up 0 bases and J gave up 4 bases; unmatched junction bases: 2. Here the CDR3 reads CASSLERGGETQYF. The CDR3 coding sequence is TGCGCCAGCAGCTTGGAACGGGGGGGAGAGACCCAGTACTTC. Based on the CDR3 plus reference TRBV5-1 and TRBJ2-5, the full variable domain is KAGVTQTPRYLIKTRGQQVTLSCSPISGHRSVSWYQQTPGQGLQFLFEYFSETQRNKGNFPGRFSGRQFSNSRSEMNVSTLELGDSALYLCASSLERGGETQYFGPGTRLLVL.

This clonotype has a handful of counts. V gene TRBV15 combines with J gene TRBJ2-3; no firm D call. Germline CDR1 and CDR2: LNHNV and YYDKDF (reference sequence). The CDR3 totals 13 residues. Trimming left V 8 bases short and J 2 bases short, with 11 bases between. The CDR3 bases are TGTGCCACCTTGCTAGTGCACACAGATACGCAGTATTTT. It specifies CATLLVHTDTQYF.

This clonotype was picked up a small number of times. The CDR3 nucleotides are TGTGCCAGCAGCCTCGTAAGACAGCCCCAGCATTTT. This codes for CASSLVRQPQHF. The V call is TRBV28, the J call TRBJ1-5; D is undetermined. The V and J ends lost 6 bases and 7 bases respectively, with 10 bases between them. Germline lookup yields CDR1 MDHEN and CDR2 SYDVKM. This CDR3 spans 12 amino acids.

This chain connects TRBV14 to TRBJ2-2; D possibly corresponds to TRBD1 (5 bases). V lost 8 bases and J 3 bases, leaving 16 bases between the germline ends. The CDR3 is made up of 15 amino acids. Germline V gives CDR1 SGHDN, CDR2 FVKESK. Written as DNA, the CDR3 is TGTGCCAGCCGTCGCTCCTTAGGGGACACCGGGGAGCTGTTTTTT. Protein sequence: CASRRSLGDTGELFF.

The V and J genes are TRBV11-2 and TRBJ2-7; unclear D gene. The length of the CDR3 is 14 residues. Germline lookup yields CDR1 SGHAT and CDR2 FQNNGV. V lost 2 bases and J 1 base, leaving 9 bases between the germline ends. The DNA of the CDR3 is TGTGCCAGCAGCTTATCCCTTCAGTCCTACGAGCAGTACTTC. Translated: CASSLSLQSYEQYF.

This clonotype has a handful of counts. The chain joins TRBV20-1 to TRBJ1-3; D possibly corresponds to TRBD1 (6 bases). Germline CDR1 DFQATT, CDR2 SNEGSKA (reference sequence). This CDR3 has 15 amino acids. V was shortened by 3 bases and J by 0 bases, with 12 bases between the two germline ends. CDR3 region: CSASGGSFSGNTIYF. For the CDR3, the DNA is TGCAGTGCTAGTGGGGGCAGCTTCTCTGGAAACACCATATATTTT.

The rearrangement joins TRBV20-1 to TRBJ2-1; TRBD2 aligns across 12 bases. CDR1 is DFQATT and CDR2 is SNEGSKA in the germline V gene (reference sequence). This CDR3 has 14 residues. V shed 6 bases, J shed 9 bases, and the junction held 9 bases outside the gene matches. CDR3 in amino acids: CSAPPASGRAEQFF. In DNA, the CDR3 is TGCAGTGCGCCCCCGGCTAGCGGGAGGGCTGAGCAGTTCTTC.

This clonotype has a handful of counts. V is TRBV7-2 and J is TRBJ2-2; 9 bases match TRBD2. This CDR3 has 17 amino acids. Germline V gene sequence: CDR1 SGHTA, CDR2 FQGNSA. The ends lost 1 base at V and 9 bases at J; junction bases unmatched: 12. The CDR3 sequence is CASSLVPIPAGGRELFF. Written as DNA, the CDR3 is TGTGCCAGCAGCTTAGTACCGATCCCAGCGGGAGGCCGGGAGCTGTTTTTT.

Only a few counts were recorded for this clonotype. The chain links TRBV12-3 or TRBV12-4 to TRBJ1-2; 8 bases line up with TRBD1. V dropped 8 bases and J dropped 6; count of bases not matched to a gene: 11. This CDR3 contains 14 residues. The CDR3 spells CASASIRGPDGYTF. CDR3 coding DNA: TGTGCCAGCGCGTCCATCAGGGGGCCGGATGGCTACACCTTC.

The J gene is TRBJ2-6, the V gene TRBV19; no reliable D call. The CDR3 totals 15 residues. Germline CDR1 LNHDA, CDR2 SQIVND (reference sequence). Trimming pared 6 bases from V and 4 bases from J, leaving 13 bases between. This CDR3 reads CASRHGSYGANVLTF. For the CDR3, the DNA is TGTGCCAGTAGGCACGGGTCTTACGGGGCCAACGTCCTGACTTTC.

The J gene is TRBJ1-5, the V gene TRBV6-2 or TRBV6-3; 10 bases line up with TRBD1. The CDR3 is 16 residues long. Trimming at V came to 5 bases and at J to 1 base, leaving 5 bases not matched to a gene. From germline, CDR1 is MNHEY and CDR2 SVGEGT. The CDR3 DNA reads as TGTGCCAGCAGTAACCCGGGACAGGGGAGCAATCAGCCCCAGCATTTT. Translating it yields CASSNPGQGSNQPQHF.

This clonotype was observed a handful of times. CDR3 sequence reads: CASSFGLRPDEQYF. CDR3 nucleotides: TGTGCCAGCAGTTTTGGACTCCGTCCCGACGAGCAGTACTTC. This rearrangement joins TRBV12-3 or TRBV12-4 to TRBJ2-7, with D perhaps TRBD2 (5 bases). This CDR3 is built from 14 residues. V lost 3 bases to trimming and J lost 5 bases, with 14 bases between them.